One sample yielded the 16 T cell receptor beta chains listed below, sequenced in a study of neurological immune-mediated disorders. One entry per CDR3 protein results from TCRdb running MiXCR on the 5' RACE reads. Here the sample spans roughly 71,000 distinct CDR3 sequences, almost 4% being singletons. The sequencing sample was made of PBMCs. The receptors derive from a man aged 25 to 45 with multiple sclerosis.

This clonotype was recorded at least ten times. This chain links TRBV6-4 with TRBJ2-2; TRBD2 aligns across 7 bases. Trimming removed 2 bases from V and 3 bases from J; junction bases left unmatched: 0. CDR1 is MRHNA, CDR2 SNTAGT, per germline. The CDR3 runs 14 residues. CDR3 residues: CASSDGGDTGELFF. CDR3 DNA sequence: TGTGCCAGCAGTGACGGGGGGGACACCGGGGAGCTGTTTTTT.

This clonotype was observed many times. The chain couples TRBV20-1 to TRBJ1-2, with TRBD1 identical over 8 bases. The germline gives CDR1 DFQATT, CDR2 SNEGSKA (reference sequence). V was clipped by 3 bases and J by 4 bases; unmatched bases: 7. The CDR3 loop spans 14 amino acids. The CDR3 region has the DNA TGCAGTGCTAGCCGGGACAGGTTATCCTATGGCTACACCTTC. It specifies CSASRDRLSYGYTF.

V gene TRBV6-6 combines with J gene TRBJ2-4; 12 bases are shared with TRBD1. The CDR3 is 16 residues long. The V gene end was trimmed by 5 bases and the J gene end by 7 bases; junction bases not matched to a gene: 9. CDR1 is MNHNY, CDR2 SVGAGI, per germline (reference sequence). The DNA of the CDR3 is TGTGCCAGCAGTCCGGGGACAGGGGGCATGAGCAACATTCAGTACTTC. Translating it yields CASSPGTGGMSNIQYF.

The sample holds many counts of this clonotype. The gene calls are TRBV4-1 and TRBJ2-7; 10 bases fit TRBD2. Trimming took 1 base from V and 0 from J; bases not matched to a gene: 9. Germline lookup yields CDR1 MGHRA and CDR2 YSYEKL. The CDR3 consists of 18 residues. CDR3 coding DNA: TGCGCCAGCAGCCAAGTCTCTCTAGCGGGGGAGAGCTCCTACGAGCAGTACTTC. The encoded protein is CASSQVSLAGESSYEQYF.

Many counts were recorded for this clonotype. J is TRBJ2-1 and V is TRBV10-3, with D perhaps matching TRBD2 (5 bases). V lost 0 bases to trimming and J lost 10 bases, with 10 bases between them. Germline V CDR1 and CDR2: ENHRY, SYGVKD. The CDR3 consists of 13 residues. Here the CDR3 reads CAISESGEGEQFF. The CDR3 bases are TGTGCCATCAGTGAGTCAGGCGAGGGAGAGCAGTTCTTC.

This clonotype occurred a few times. CDR3 coding DNA: TGTGCCAGCAGCTCTAAGGGGCATCCGGACAATGAGCAGTTCTTC. It yields the protein CASSSKGHPDNEQFF. The gene calls are TRBV5-5 and TRBJ2-1, with TRBD1 as a possible D gene (5 bases). Deletions cut 3 bases from V and 5 bases from J, with 15 bases between. Germline assignment: CDR1 SGHKS and CDR2 YYEKEE (reference sequence). The CDR3 sequence is 15 residues long.

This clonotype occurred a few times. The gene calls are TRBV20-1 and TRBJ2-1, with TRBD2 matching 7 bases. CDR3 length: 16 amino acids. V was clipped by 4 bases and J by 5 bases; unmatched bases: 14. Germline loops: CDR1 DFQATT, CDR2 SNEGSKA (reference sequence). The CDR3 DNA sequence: TGCAGTGCTATAACCTCCGGGGGACTACAAGACAATGAGCAGTTCTTC. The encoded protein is CSAITSGGLQDNEQFF.

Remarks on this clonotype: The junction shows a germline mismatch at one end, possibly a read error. CDR3 protein: CASSEWGRTGEPQNF. DNA for the CDR3: TGTGCCAGCAGTGAATGGGGCAGGACTGGGGAGCCCCAGAATTTT. The chain has TRBV6-1 and TRBJ1-5, with a weak D call TRBD1 (5 bases). CDR1 MNHNS and CDR2 SASEGT come from the germline V gene. The CDR3 covers 15 residues.

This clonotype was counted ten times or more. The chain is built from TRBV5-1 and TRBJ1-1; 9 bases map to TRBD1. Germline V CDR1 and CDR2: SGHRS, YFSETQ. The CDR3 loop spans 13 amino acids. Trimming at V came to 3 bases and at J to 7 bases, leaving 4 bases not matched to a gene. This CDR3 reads CASSSQGANEAFF. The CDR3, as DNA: TGCGCCAGCAGCTCACAGGGGGCAAATGAAGCTTTCTTT.

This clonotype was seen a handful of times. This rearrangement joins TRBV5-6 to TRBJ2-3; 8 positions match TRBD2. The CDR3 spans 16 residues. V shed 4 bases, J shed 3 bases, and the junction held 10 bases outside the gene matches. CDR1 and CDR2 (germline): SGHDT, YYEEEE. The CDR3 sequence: CASSPTGGLETDTQYF. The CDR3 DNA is TGTGCCAGCAGCCCCACCGGGGGACTAGAAACAGATACGCAGTATTTT.

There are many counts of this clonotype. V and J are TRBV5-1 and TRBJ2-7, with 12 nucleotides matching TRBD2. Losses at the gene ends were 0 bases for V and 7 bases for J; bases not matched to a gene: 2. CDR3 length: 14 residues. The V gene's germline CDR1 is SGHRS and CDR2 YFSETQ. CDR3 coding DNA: TGCGCCAGCAGCTTGGTTCTAGCGGGGGGGGAGCAGTACTTC. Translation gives CASSLVLAGGEQYF.

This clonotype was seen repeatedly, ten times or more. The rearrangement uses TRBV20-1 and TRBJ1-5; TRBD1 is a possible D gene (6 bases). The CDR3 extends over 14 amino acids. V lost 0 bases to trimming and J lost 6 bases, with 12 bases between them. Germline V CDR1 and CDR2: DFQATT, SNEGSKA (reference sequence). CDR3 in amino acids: CSARDGRGGQPQHF. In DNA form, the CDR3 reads TGCAGTGCTAGAGATGGCAGGGGAGGTCAGCCCCAGCATTTT.

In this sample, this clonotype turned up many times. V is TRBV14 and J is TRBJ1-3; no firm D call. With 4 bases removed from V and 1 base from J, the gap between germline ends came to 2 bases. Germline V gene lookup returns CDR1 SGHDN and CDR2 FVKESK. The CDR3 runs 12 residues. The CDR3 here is CASSRSGNTIYF. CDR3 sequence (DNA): TGTGCCAGCAGCCGGTCTGGAAACACCATATATTTT.

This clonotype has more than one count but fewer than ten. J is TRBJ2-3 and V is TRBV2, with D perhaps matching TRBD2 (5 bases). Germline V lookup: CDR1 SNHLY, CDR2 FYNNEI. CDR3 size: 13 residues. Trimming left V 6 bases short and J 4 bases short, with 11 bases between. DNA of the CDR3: TGTGCCAGCAGGACGGGGTATTCAGATACGCAGTATTTT. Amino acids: CASRTGYSDTQYF.

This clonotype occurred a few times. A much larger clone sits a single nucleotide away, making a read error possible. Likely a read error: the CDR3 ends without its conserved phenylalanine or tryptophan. The CDR3 sequence is CASRPTGNYGYTY. CDR3 DNA sequence: TGTGCCAGCCGACCGACCGGGAACTATGGCTACACCTAC. The J gene is TRBJ1-2, the V gene TRBV12-3 or TRBV12-4; D gene ambiguous. This CDR3 has 13 amino acids. The V and J ends lost 8 bases and 2 bases respectively, with 12 bases between them.

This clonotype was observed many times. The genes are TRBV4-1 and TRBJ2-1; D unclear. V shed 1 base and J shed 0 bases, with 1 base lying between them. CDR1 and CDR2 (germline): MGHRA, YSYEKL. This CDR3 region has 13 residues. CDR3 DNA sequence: TGCGCCAGCAGCCAAGGCTCCTACAATGAGCAGTTCTTC. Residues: CASSQGSYNEQFF.